This entry is about one T cell receptor beta chain. The CDR3 length is 14 residues. Germline V gene data show CDR1 as ENHRY and CDR2 as SYGVKD. The germline V and J ends were trimmed by 2 bases and 0 bases, with 5 bases remaining between them. In the study's own analysis: Reference gene primer amplification gave estimated nucleated cell counts. Sequenced by immunoSEQ multiplex PCR; TCRdb stores in-frame clones only, minus some. Clone size and the V and J calls come from that table; the DNA yielded D and trimming. The data contain about 190,000 clones, 90% of them singletons. This record comes from a study of blood T cell repertoires in COVID-19. Study-wide context: The United States, Italy and Spain supplied acute and convalescent COVID-19 samples. PBMCs, B-cell-depleted T cells, or T cells were the source of the cDNA or gDNA that made up the material.

The TCR was taken from a man in his forties or fifties with acute or convalescent COVID-19. The sample comprised peripheral blood. The chain is built from TRBV10-3 and TRBJ1-3; D not resolved. This CDR3 is CAISEAGSGNTIYF. DNA of the CDR3: TGTGCCATCAGTGAGGCGGGCTCTGGAAACACCATATATTTT.